This T cell receptor (beta chain) was retrieved from a study of T cells expressing NK-cell markers. The CDR3 sequence is 13 residues long. Germline lookup yields CDR1 SGHDT and CDR2 YYEEEE. TCRdb re-called the 5' RACE reads and catalogs CDR3 proteins one per entry, DNA excluded. Its listing shows roughly 170,000 distinct CDR3 sequences. The sequencing sample was made of blood T cells: a sorted CD56 or NKG2C T cell subset, CD4+ or CD8+ T cells, or bulk PBMC T cells (not recorded which). The chain employs TRBV5-6 and TRBJ1-3. The TCR sequence derives from a woman between 18 and 70 years old in good health. CDR3 amino acids: CASSLISGNTIYF.